This entry describes one T cell receptor beta chain. Its antigen is not identified. The data derive from a study of cytomegalovirus exposure and HLA in healthy donors. The germline V gene encodes CDR1 MNHNS and CDR2 SASEGT. The V segment lost 8 bases and the J segment 5 bases; nucleotides outside the gene matches: 10. The CDR3 is made up of 14 amino acids. Study-wide results and limits: Rare TCR sequences dominated, though some public TCRs recurred in many donors. Specific recognition of CMV antigens was confirmed in vitro for a few chains (all CMV-associated). A missense DCLRE1C variant was associated with V- and J-gene trimming of TCR beta chains in a later analysis, and an independent cohort replicated the association. There were 160 or so TCR beta chains listed as cytomegalovirus-associated.

Primers: 60 Vbeta forward and 13 Jbeta reverse. Method: immunoSEQ multiplex PCR; TCRdb's copy keeps in-frame clones and lacks some. This repertoire shows 150,000 or so clones, almost 80% found once; its top ten account for about 0.93%. This clonotype was sampled from a woman between 45 and 60 years old in good health and CMV-seropositive. The source material was PBMCs. The chain combines TRBV6-1 with TRBJ1-2, with 8 nucleotides matching TRBD1. CDR3 region: CASRLERTGYGYTF. CDR3 nucleotides: TGTGCCAGCCGTCTTGAGAGGACAGGGTATGGCTACACCTTC.